This section outlines one T cell receptor (beta chain) sequence together with its context. Its antigen is undetermined. This sample is part of a study of shared clonotypes between healthy human individuals. The study, taken as a whole, reports: Sequencing of the sorted subsets was shown by rarefaction to be incomplete despite large depth. Among donors, sharing of clonotypes was expected to be affected by sequencing depth.

In the naive CD8 group, cells lacked CD45RO and were positively selected for CCR7, so terminally differentiated effector memory CD45RA+ cells were left out. In the authors' workflow: ImmunoSEQ output held junction-only sequences without quality scores, so filtering differed. This table comes from immunoSEQ multiplex PCR, and its TCRdb copy is limited to in-frame clones, with some not included. V and J calls and clone size are given by that table; D and trimming were obtained from the DNA. The sample has around 2,000,000 clones, approximately 95% seen once; the top ten hold about 1.1%. The V and J ends lost 3 bases and 0 bases respectively, with 10 bases between them. The germline gives CDR1 MNHNS, CDR2 SASEGT. The CDR3 sequence is 15 residues long.

J is TRBJ2-3 and V is TRBV6-1; D remains unclear. Sequenced input: naive CD8+ T cells sorted from blood. The sequence was collected from a man younger than 35 in good health. CDR3 sequence: CASSEADFSTDTQYF. Written as DNA, the CDR3 is TGTGCCAGCAGTGAGGCAGACTTTAGCACAGATACGCAGTATTTT.